This TCR beta chain was profiled in a study of cytomegalovirus exposure and HLA in healthy donors. 60 Vbeta and 13 Jbeta primers were used in PCR. Profiling relied on immunoSEQ multiplex PCR, and the TCRdb table lists in-frame clones only, not all of them. The sample yields approximately 150,000 clones, 84% seen once. Trimming removed 1 base at V and 4 bases at J, with 13 bases between. CDR3 size: 15 residues. Germline lookup yields CDR1 KGHSH and CDR2 LQKENI. This chain joins TRBV18 and TRBJ2-5, with D hard to call. The source is a man aged 25 to 45 in good health and CMV-seronegative. The material sequenced was PBMCs. CDR3: CASSPLVGVGETQYF. In DNA, the CDR3 is TGTGCCAGCTCACCACTTGTCGGAGTAGGAGAGACCCAGTACTTC.